This TCR beta chain stems from a study of shared clonotypes between healthy human individuals. Using immunoSEQ multiplex PCR, the repertoire was profiled, and TCRdb retains in-frame clones only, with some absent. The sample includes approximately 1,000,000 clones, approximately 77% seen only once; the top ten take almost 0.9%. The CDR3 has 19 amino acids. Germline CDR1 LNHNV, CDR2 YYDKDF (reference sequence). Between the trimmed V and J ends, which lost 1 base and 6 bases, there was a span of 26 bases. The clonotype originates from a man younger than 35 in good health. Some clones in this sample may be carry-over from other donors' samples. The chain combines TRBV15 with TRBJ2-3; perhaps TRBD2 as D (8 bases). The sequenced material came from memory CD4+ T cells from PBMCs. The subset is: CD45RA-negative fraction. The CDR3 protein is CATSRGRTGRRGEGDTQYF. DNA of the CDR3: TGTGCCACCAGCAGAGGGCGGACAGGCCGGCGGGGGGAAGGGGATACGCAGTATTTT. Looking up the rest from reference TRBV15 and TRBJ2-3 gives the full variable domain: DAMVIQNPRYQVTQFGKPVTLSCSQTLNHNVMYWYQQKSSQAPKLLFHYYDKDFNNEADTPDNFQSRRPNTSFCFLDIRSPGLGDTAMYLCATSRGRTGRRGEGDTQYFGPGTRLTVL.